The clone carrying this TCR beta chain was seen ten or more times. Looked up from germline, CDR1 is SNHLY and CDR2 is FYNNEI. This CDR3 comprises 14 residues. V trimming: 6 bases; J trimming: 0 bases; junction bases outside the gene matches: 4. This sample was taken from a study of T-cell reconstitution after alpha-beta-depleted transplantation in children. During its preparation, the TCRbeta library received unique molecular identifiers. One entry per CDR3 protein, called by TCRdb with MiXCR from the PCR reads. Counted here are approximately 100,000 distinct CDR3 sequences, 9.5% to 15% occurring once; the ten biggest clones make up approximately 14%.

The rearrangement links TRBV2 to TRBJ1-1; 7 bases match TRBD1. The TCR sequence derives from a human donor who donated a stem cell graft to a child with inherited bone marrow failure. The source was PBMCs from the stem cell graft donor, collected from the stem cell graft. CDR3 DNA sequence: TGTGCCAGCAGCTACGGACAGGTGAACACTGAAGCTTTCTTT. Its protein product is CASSYGQVNTEAFF.